This TCR beta chain was sequenced during a study of blood T cell repertoires in COVID-19. Turning to the study itself: Samples taken during acute and convalescent COVID-19 were collected in the United States, Italy and Spain. PBMCs, B-cell-depleted T cells, or T cells were the source of the cDNA or gDNA that made up the material.

Original handling: Amplifying reference gene primers gave estimates of nucleated cell counts. Clones were read by immunoSEQ multiplex PCR, and TCRdb kept only the in-frame ones, dropping some. Clone size and the V and J calls come from that table; the DNA yielded D and trimming. In the table there are about 59,000 clones, roughly 90% of which are singletons. CDR3 size: 13 residues. V lost 1 base and J lost 5, with 7 bases in between. In germline, CDR1 is SGHNT, CDR2 YENEEA. The chain couples TRBV11-3 to TRBJ2-3, with D hard to call. This receptor was taken from a man older than 75 in a cohort sampled during active COVID-19. The sequencing input was peripheral blood. This CDR3 reads CASSLVEKDTQYF. The CDR3 DNA sequence: TGTGCCAGCAGCTTAGTGGAGAAAGATACGCAGTATTTT.